The 18 T cell receptor beta chains below all came from one sample that was sequenced in a study of T cells after posttransplantation cyclophosphamide (dated by TCRdb to 2015 to 2016). The library was prepared using the immunoSEQ multiplex PCR assay. Imported from immuneACCESS, the table was reduced by TCRdb to in-frame sequences with V and J called. These copies leave out some clones; in studies compared against another copy, an unresolved V gene accounts for under half, and the cause of the remainder is not known. The sample data list 15,000 to 20,000 clones, and roughly 87% of these were observed just once. Roughly 6.6% of the sample lies in the top ten. The treatment or condition label corresponds to: high-dose cyclophosphamide on days +3 and +4 as single-agent GVHD prophylaxis. For conditioning, the PTCy patients got busulfan and fludarabine, then a related or unrelated marrow graft, followed by cyclophosphamide on days +3 and +4.

Sequencing used PBMCs, obtained after allogeneic stem cell transplant with posttransplant cyclophosphamide. These receptors came from a female patient aged 35 to 55 who received an allogeneic stem cell transplant from a related donor, was CMV-positive, and had no GVHD. After a transplant, some T cells may have been passed on by the graft donor.

V is TRBV30 and J is TRBJ1-1; D call uncertain. The CDR3 is made up of 15 amino acids. The germline CDR1 and CDR2 sequences are GTSNPN and SVGIG (reference sequence). Trimming removed 3 bases at V and 1 base at J, with 15 bases between. The chain's CDR3 is CAWRDAGLRNTEAFF. The CDR3 nucleotides are TGTGCCTGGAGAGACGCGGGTTTAAGGAACACTGAAGCTTTCTTT.

The rearrangement uses TRBV12-1 and TRBJ2-2; no check of the table's D call, TRBD2, against the DNA was made. TRBV12-1 is noted as a pseudogene. CDR3 length equals 16 residues. CDR3 DNA: TGTGCCAGCAGCTTAACTAGCGGGGCGAACACCGGGGAGCTGTTTTTT. This sequence encodes CASSLTSGANTGELFF.

The CDR3 here is CASSLSGDGYTF. CDR3 DNA sequence: TGTGCCAGCAGCTTATCGGGAGATGGCTACACCTTC. The genes are TRBV7-9 and TRBJ1-2; D uncertain. The CDR3 runs to 12 residues. CDR1 SEHNR and CDR2 FQNEAQ come from the germline V gene (reference sequence). V was clipped by 2 bases and J by 6 bases, with 7 bases between them.

The V call is TRBV6-4, the J call TRBJ2-4; 16 bases agree with TRBD2. In germline, CDR1 is MRHNA, CDR2 SNTAGT. This CDR3 has 15 amino acids. The trim removed 6 bases at V and 8 bases at J, leaving 4 bases unmatched. CDR3 region: CASREGLAGGDIQYF. CDR3 sequence (DNA): TGTGCCAGCAGAGAGGGACTAGCGGGAGGGGACATTCAGTACTTC.

The rearrangement joins TRBV28 to TRBJ2-3, with 7 bases lining up with TRBD1. The CDR3 is 15 residues long. The V gene's germline CDR1 is MDHEN and CDR2 SYDVKM. V lost 7 bases and J lost 2; bases outside the gene matches: 9. CDR3 nucleotides: TGTGCCAGCATGCCCAGGGACAGTCCCACAGATACGCAGTATTTT. Its protein product is CASMPRDSPTDTQYF.

This sequence joins TRBV5-1 and TRBJ2-1; the match to TRBD2 covers 8 bases. The germline V gene has CDR1 SGHRS and CDR2 YFSETQ. V dropped 4 bases and J dropped 10; count of bases not matched to a gene: 4. The CDR3 runs to 12 residues. CDR3 region: CASSPSGGEQFF. CDR3 in DNA: TGCGCCAGCAGCCCGAGCGGGGGAGAGCAGTTCTTC.

This clone has only one observation. The chain employs TRBV6-5 and TRBJ2-7; TRBD1 aligns across 7 bases. With 5 bases clipped from V and 5 bases from J, the junction kept 6 bases outside the gene matches. Germline V gene sequence: CDR1 MNHEY, CDR2 SVGAGI. There are 13 residues in the CDR3. CDR3 DNA sequence: TGTGCCAGCAGTCGGACAGGTCGACACGAGCAGTACTTC. As protein: CASSRTGRHEQYF.

The chain is built from TRBV14 and TRBJ2-5; D uncertain. The V end was cut by 1 base, the J end by 1 base, with 7 bases between. Germline CDR1 SGHDN, CDR2 FVKESK. CDR3 size: 14 residues. In DNA form, the CDR3 reads TGTGCCAGCAGCCAAGTGGCTAGCCAAGAGACCCAGTACTTC. As protein: CASSQVASQETQYF.

In this sample, this clone turned up a few times. The chain links TRBV5-5 to TRBJ2-3, with a possible D match to TRBD1 (6 bases). The CDR3 extends over 17 amino acids. V gave up 0 bases and J gave up 0 bases, with 14 bases separating them. The germline CDR1 and CDR2 sequences are SGHKS and YYEKEE (reference sequence). The CDR3 reads CASSLAPGQTSTDTQYF. DNA of the CDR3: TGTGCCAGCAGCTTGGCCCCGGGACAAACTAGCACAGATACGCAGTATTTT.

V usage is TRBV30 and J usage is TRBJ2-6; 8 bases map to TRBD1. This CDR3 region has 15 residues. Germline V gene lookup returns CDR1 GTSNPN and CDR2 SVGIG (reference sequence). J gave up 0 bases and V 5 bases, and 3 bases lay outside the gene matches. CDR3 coding DNA: TGTGCCTGGGGCACAGGGGGCTCTGGGGCCAACGTCCTGACTTTC. As protein: CAWGTGGSGANVLTF.

The J gene is TRBJ1-5, the V gene TRBV10-3, with 11 bases matching TRBD1. The V gene end was trimmed by 6 bases and the J gene end by 0 bases; junction bases not matched to a gene: 7. The CDR3 length is 17 residues. Germline lookup yields CDR1 ENHRY and CDR2 SYGVKD. In DNA form, the CDR3 reads TGTGCCATCAGCCCCGGGGACAGGGGGATTAGCAATCAGCCCCAGCATTTT. Translation: CAISPGDRGISNQPQHF.

This clone was found once. The chain combines TRBV19 with TRBJ2-1; 7 nucleotides line up with TRBD1. The length of the CDR3 is 16 residues. J gave up 4 bases and V 4 bases, and 10 bases lay outside the gene matches. The germline gives CDR1 LNHDA, CDR2 SQIVND (reference sequence). The CDR3 region is CASSTGQARIYNEQFF. The CDR3 nucleotides read TGTGCCAGTAGTACAGGACAGGCGCGCATATACAATGAGCAGTTCTTC.

The chain joins TRBV30 to TRBJ2-3; tentative D call: TRBD2 (6 bases). This CDR3 has 15 amino acids. The germline gives CDR1 GTSNPN, CDR2 SVGIG (reference sequence). The V gene lost 5 bases and the J gene lost 4 bases, with 19 bases spanning the gap. The CDR3 is CAWGPGGPRSDTQYF. In DNA form, the CDR3 reads TGTGCCTGGGGTCCCGGAGGGCCACGGTCAGATACGCAGTATTTT.

This chain connects TRBV5-1 to TRBJ2-5; 7 nucleotides align to TRBD1. This CDR3 is 14 amino acids long. The trim removed 4 bases at V and 2 bases at J, leaving 5 bases unmatched. Germline V gene lookup returns CDR1 SGHRS and CDR2 YFSETQ. CDR3 sequence: CASSQTGRQETQYF. As DNA, the CDR3 is TGCGCCAGCAGCCAGACAGGGCGGCAAGAGACCCAGTACTTC.

This clone appeared a few times. The chain recombines TRBV30 with TRBJ1-2; D might be TRBD1 (5 bases). The CDR3 has 12 amino acids. V lost 6 bases and J 1 base, leaving 9 bases between the germline ends. CDR1 and CDR2 (germline): GTSNPN, SVGIG (reference sequence). In DNA form, the CDR3 reads TGTGCCTGCCCCAGGGTTAACTATGGCTACACCTTC. Amino acid sequence: CACPRVNYGYTF.

The chain recombines TRBV9 with TRBJ1-2; D unresolved. V lost 0 bases to trimming and J lost 4 bases, with 10 bases between them. CDR3 length: 14 residues. The germline gives CDR1 SGDLS, CDR2 YYNGEE. The CDR3 is CASSVGGGSYGYTF. CDR3 nucleotides: TGTGCCAGCAGCGTAGGAGGAGGGAGCTATGGCTACACCTTC. Drawing the rest from reference TRBV9 and TRBJ1-2, the complete variable domain is DSGVTQTPKHLITATGQRVTLRCSPRSGDLSVYWYQQSLDQGLQFLIQYYNGEERAKGNILERFSAQQFPDLHSELNLSSLELGDSALYFCASSVGGGSYGYTFGSGTRLTVV.

The rearrangement joins TRBV7-9 to TRBJ2-3, with 10 bases aligning to TRBD2. V was clipped by 5 bases and J by 4 bases; unmatched bases: 6. The CDR3 runs 15 residues. Per germline, CDR1 SEHNR and CDR2 FQNEAQ (reference sequence). The CDR3 loop reads CASSISAGGSDTQYF. The DNA for the CDR3 is TGTGCCAGCAGCATATCAGCGGGAGGGTCAGATACGCAGTATTTT.

The chain links TRBV6-5 to TRBJ2-3; a possible D gene is TRBD2 (6 bases). Trimming took off 11 bases at V and 3 bases at J, with 18 bases between the two ends. Germline CDR1 is MNHEY and CDR2 is SVGAGI. This CDR3 contains 14 residues. The CDR3 nucleotides read TGTGCCTCGCGCCGGGACTCTGGTACAGATACGCAGTATTTT. It yields the protein CASRRDSGTDTQYF.